This TCR beta chain was observed in a study of shared clonotypes between healthy human individuals. On the study more broadly: Every donor yielded three CD4 naive, three CD4 memory, two CD8 naive and one CD8 memory plate.

CDR1 SQVTM and CDR2 ANQGSEA come from the germline V gene. The CDR3 totals 12 residues. TCRdb keeps only in-frame clones here, not all; method: immunoSEQ multiplex PCR. This sample has over 700,000 clones, with over 60% found just once. The chain carries TRBV29-1 and TRBJ2-5; D perhaps matches TRBD2 (6 bases). The J call is uncertain, as TRBJ2-7 better fits the DNA end. This sequence was found in a woman aged 25 to 39 in good health. Sample: memory CD4+ T cells sorted from blood. Described subset: CD45RA-negative fraction. Here the CDR3 reads CSVMSGLDEQYF. CDR3 DNA: TGCAGCGTTATGAGCGGGCTTGACGAGCAGTACTTC.